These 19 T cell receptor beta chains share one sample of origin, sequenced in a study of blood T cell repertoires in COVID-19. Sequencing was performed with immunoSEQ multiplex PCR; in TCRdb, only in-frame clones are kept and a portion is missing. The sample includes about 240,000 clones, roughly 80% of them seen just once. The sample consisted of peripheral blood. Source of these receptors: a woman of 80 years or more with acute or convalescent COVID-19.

In DNA, the CDR3 is TGTGCCAGCAGCCAAGAACAGACATATGGCTACACCTTC. It codes for CASSQEQTYGYTF. The rearrangement links TRBV3-1 (or the pseudogene TRBV3-2) to TRBJ1-2; D is unresolved. V lost 0 bases, J lost 5 bases, and 7 bases lay in between. Germline-derived CDR1 and CDR2 are LGHDT and YNNKEL (reference sequence). The CDR3 is made up of 13 amino acids.

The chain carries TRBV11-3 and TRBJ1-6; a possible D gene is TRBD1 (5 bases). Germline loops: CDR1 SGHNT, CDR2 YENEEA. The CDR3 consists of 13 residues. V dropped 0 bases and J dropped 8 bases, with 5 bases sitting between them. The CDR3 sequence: CASSLEQDSPLHF. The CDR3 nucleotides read TGTGCCAGCAGCTTAGAACAGGATTCACCCCTCCACTTT.

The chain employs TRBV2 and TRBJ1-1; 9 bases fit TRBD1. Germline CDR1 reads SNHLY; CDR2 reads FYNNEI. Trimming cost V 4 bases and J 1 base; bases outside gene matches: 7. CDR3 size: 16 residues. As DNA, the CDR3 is TGTGCCAGCAGTGTGACAGGGGGAAACAGGAACACTGAAGCTTTCTTT. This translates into CASSVTGGNRNTEAFF.

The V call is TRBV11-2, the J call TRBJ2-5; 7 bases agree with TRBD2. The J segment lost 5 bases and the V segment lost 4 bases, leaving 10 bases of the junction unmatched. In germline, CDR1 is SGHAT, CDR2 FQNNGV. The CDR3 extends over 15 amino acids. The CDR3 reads CASSSDGLGQETQYF. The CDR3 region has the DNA TGTGCCAGCAGCTCAGACGGACTAGGGCAGGAGACCCAGTACTTC.

Here the CDR3 reads CASSLRGGVTEAFF. CDR3 bases: TGTGCCAGCAGCTTGCGAGGGGGCGTCACTGAAGCTTTCTTT. This chain joins TRBV5-8 and TRBJ1-1, with 7 bases identical to TRBD1. The CDR3 is 14 amino acids. Germline V gene data show CDR1 as SGHTS and CDR2 as YDEGEE. The V gene end was trimmed by 1 base and the J gene end by 4 bases; junction bases not matched to a gene: 4.

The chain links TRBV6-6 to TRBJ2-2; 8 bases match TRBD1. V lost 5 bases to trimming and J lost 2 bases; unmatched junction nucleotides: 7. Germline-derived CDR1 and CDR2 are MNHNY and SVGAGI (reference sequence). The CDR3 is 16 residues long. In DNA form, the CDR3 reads TGTGCCAGCAGTCGAGACAGGGGTCGAAACACCGGGGAGCTGTTTTTT. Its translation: CASSRDRGRNTGELFF.

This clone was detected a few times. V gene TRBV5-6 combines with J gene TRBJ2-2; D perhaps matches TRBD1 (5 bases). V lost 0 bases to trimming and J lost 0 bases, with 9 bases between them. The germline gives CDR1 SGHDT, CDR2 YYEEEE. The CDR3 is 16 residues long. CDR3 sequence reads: CASSLVGRANTGELFF. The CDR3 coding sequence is TGTGCCAGCAGCTTGGTGGGGCGAGCGAACACCGGGGAGCTGTTTTTT.

The CDR3 here is CASSYSRGLSGNTIYF. In nucleotides, the CDR3 is TGTGCCAGCAGTTACTCTAGAGGCCTCTCTGGAAACACCATATATTTT. The rearrangement links TRBV6-5 to TRBJ1-3; no clear D gene. Trimming shortened V by 0 bases and J by 0 bases, and 9 bases separated the two germline ends. The CDR3 runs to 16 residues. Germline V gene data show CDR1 as MNHEY and CDR2 as SVGAGI.

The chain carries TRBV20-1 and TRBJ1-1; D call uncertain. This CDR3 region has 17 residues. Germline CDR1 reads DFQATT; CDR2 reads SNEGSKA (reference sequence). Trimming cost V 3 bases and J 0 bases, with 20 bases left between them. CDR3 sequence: CSASEDVVGRMNTEAFF. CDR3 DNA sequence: TGCAGTGCTAGTGAGGACGTCGTGGGGAGAATGAACACTGAAGCTTTCTTT.

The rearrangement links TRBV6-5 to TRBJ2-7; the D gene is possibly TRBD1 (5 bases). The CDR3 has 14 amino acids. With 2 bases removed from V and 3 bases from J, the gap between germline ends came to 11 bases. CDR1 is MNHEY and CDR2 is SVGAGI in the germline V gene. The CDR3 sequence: CASSYGAQNYEQYF. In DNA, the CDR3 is TGTGCCAGCAGTTACGGGGCTCAGAACTACGAGCAGTACTTC.

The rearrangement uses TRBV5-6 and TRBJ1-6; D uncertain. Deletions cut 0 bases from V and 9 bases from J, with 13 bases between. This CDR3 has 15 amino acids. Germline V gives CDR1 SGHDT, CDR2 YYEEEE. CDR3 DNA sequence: TGTGCCAGCAGCTTGGGTGCCAACGGCGGTTCACCCCTCCACTTT. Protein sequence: CASSLGANGGSPLHF.

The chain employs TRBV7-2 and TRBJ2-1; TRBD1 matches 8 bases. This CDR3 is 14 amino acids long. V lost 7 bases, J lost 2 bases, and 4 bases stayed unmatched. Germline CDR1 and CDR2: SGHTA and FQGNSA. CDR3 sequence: CASKMDRAYNEQFF. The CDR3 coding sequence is TGTGCCAGCAAAATGGACAGGGCCTACAATGAGCAGTTCTTC. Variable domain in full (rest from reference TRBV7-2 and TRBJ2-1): GAGVSQSPSNKVTEKGKDVELRCDPISGHTALYWYRQSLGQGLEFLIYFQGNSAPDKSGLPSDRFSAERTGGSVSTLTIQRTQQEDSAVYLCASKMDRAYNEQFFGPGTRLTVL.

This chain's CDR3 is CASRSRGRTGGELFF. The CDR3 DNA is TGTGCCAGCAGGTCCAGGGGGCGAACAGGCGGGGAGCTGTTTTTT. V gene TRBV3-1 (or the pseudogene TRBV3-2) combines with J gene TRBJ2-2; 8 nucleotides agree with TRBD1. With 6 bases clipped from V and 7 bases from J, the junction kept 10 bases outside the gene matches. The CDR3 spans 15 residues. The V gene's germline CDR1 is LGHDT and CDR2 YNNKEL (reference sequence).

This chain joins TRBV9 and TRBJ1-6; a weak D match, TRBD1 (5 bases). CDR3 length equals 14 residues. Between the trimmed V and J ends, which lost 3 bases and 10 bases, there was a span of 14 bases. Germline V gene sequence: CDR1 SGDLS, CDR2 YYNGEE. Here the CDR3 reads CASSEGGVGSPLHF. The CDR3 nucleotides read TGTGCCAGCAGCGAAGGAGGGGTAGGGTCACCCCTCCACTTT. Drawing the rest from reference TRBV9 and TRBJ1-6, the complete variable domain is DSGVTQTPKHLITATGQRVTLRCSPRSGDLSVYWYQQSLDQGLQFLIQYYNGEERAKGNILERFSAQQFPDLHSELNLSSLELGDSALYFCASSEGGVGSPLHFGNGTRLTVT.

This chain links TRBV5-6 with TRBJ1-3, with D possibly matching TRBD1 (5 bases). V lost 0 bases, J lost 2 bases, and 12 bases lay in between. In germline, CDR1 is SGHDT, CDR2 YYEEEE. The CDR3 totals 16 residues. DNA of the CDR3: TGTGCCAGCAGCTTGGGGACCCCCAGGGCTGGAAACACCATATATTTT. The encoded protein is CASSLGTPRAGNTIYF. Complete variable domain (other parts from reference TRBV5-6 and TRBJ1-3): DAGVTQSPTHLIKTRGQQVTLRCSPKSGHDTVSWYQQALGQGPQFIFQYYEEEERQRGNFPDRFSGHQFPNYSSELNVNALLLGDSALYLCASSLGTPRAGNTIYFGEGSWLTVV.

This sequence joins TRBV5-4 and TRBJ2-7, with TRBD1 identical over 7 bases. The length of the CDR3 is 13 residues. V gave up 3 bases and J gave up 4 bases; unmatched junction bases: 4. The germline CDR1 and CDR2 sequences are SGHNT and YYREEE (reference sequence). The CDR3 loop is CASSSGQRYEQYF. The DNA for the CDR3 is TGTGCCAGCAGCTCGGGACAGCGTTACGAGCAGTACTTC.

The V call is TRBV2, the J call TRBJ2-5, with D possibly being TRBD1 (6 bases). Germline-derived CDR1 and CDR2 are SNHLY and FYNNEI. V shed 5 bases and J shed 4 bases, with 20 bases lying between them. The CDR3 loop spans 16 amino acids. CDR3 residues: CASSPQGRVVGETQYF. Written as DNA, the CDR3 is TGTGCCAGCAGTCCACAGGGCAGGGTGGTGGGAGAGACCCAGTACTTC.

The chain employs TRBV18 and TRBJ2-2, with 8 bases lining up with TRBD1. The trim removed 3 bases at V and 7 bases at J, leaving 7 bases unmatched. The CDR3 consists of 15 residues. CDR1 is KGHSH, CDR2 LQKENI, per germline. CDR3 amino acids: CASSPGQGPGGELFF. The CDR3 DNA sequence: TGTGCCAGCTCACCCGGACAGGGCCCAGGCGGGGAGCTGTTTTTT.

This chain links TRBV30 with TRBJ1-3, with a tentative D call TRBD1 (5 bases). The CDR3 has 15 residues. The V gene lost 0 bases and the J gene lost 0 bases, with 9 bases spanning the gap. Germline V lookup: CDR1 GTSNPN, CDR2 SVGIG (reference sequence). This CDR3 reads CAWSVGGASGNTIYF. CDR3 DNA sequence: TGTGCCTGGAGTGTAGGAGGGGCCTCTGGAAACACCATATATTTT.